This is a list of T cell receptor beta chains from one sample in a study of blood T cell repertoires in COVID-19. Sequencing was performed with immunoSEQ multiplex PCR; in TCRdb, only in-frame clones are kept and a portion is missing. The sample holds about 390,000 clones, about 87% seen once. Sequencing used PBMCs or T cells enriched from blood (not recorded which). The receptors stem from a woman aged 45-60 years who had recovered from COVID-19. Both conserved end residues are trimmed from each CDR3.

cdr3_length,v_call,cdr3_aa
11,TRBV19,ASSLVPAAEQY
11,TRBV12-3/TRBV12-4,ASSPPGQLSCT
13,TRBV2,ASTPSAASPGELF
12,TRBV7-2,ASSFWGGNEKLF
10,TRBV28,ASSLQAYGYT
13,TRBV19,ASVGNSFSNQPQH
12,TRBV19,ASSMRGNYRPQH
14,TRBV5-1,ASSLQGQTTNEKLF
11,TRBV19,ASSIEGGYEQY
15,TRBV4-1,ASSQDRGSADNYGYT
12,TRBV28,ASSVAGRGNTIY